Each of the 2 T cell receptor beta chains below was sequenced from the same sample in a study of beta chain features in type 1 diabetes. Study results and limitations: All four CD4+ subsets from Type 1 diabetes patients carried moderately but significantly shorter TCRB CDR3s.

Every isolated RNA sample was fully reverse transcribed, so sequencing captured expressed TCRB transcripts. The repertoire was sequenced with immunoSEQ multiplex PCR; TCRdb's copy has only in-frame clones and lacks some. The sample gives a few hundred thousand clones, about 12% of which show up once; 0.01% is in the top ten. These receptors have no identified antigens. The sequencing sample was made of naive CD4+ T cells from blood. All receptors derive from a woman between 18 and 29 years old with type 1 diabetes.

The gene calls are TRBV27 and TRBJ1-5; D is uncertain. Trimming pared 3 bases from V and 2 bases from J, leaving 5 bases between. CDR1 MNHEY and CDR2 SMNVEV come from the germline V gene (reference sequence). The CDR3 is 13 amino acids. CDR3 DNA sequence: TGTGCCAGCAGTTTCCAGGGCAATCAGCCCCAGCATTTT. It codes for CASSFQGNQPQHF.

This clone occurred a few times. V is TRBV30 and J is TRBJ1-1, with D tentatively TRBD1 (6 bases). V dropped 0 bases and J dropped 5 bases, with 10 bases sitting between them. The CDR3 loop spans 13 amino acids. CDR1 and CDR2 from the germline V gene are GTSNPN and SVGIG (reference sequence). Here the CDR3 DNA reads TGTGCCTGGAGTGTAACAGGGCGGACTGAAGCTTTCTTT. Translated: CAWSVTGRTEAFF.